This T cell receptor beta chain was sequenced for a study of blood T cell repertoires in COVID-19. Study at large: Samples taken during acute and convalescent COVID-19 were collected in the United States, Italy and Spain.

This CDR3 spans 16 amino acids. The ends were cut back, 0 bases at V and 0 bases at J, with 9 bases in the middle. CDR1 and CDR2 (germline): SGHNT, YENEEA. How the authors handled the data: Reference gene primers were amplified, and this amplification served to estimate nucleated cell counts. Assay used: immunoSEQ multiplex PCR; TCRdb lists only in-frame clones, some missing. The DNA gave D and trimming, while V, J and clone size come from that table. The repertoire holds a few hundred thousand clones, with about 89% as singletons. Material for sequencing was PBMCs or T cells enriched from blood (not recorded which). The J gene is TRBJ2-4, the V gene TRBV11-3, with D tentatively TRBD2 (6 bases). The source is a woman in her thirties or forties who had recovered from COVID-19. Written as DNA, the CDR3 is TGTGCCAGCAGCTTAGAAACGGGACTAGCCAAAAACATTCAGTACTTC. It translates to CASSLETGLAKNIQYF. The full variable domain, completed using reference TRBV11-3 and TRBJ2-4, is EAGVVQSPRYKIIEKKQPVAFWCNPISGHNTLYWYLQNLGQGPELLIRYENEEAVDDSQLPKDRFSAERLKGVDSTLKIQPAELGDSAVYLCASSLETGLAKNIQYFGAGTRLSVL.